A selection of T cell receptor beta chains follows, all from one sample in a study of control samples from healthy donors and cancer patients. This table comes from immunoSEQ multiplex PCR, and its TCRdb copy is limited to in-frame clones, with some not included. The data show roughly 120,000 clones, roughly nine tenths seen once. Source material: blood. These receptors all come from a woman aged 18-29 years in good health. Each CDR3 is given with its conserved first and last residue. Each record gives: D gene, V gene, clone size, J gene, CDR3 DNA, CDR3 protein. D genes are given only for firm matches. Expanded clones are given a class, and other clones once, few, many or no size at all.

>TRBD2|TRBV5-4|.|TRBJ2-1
TGTGCCAGCAGCTTCTTCGGAGTGGGTAGCGGGAGTCTCCTCTACAATGAGCAGTTCTTC
CASSFFGVGSGSLLYNEQFF
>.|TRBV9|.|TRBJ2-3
TGTGCCAGCACCCCTCGCGGGGACACAGATACGCAGTATTTT
CASTPRGDTDTQYF
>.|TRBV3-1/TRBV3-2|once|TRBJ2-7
TGTGCCAGCAGCCAAGACCCCTTCGGCTCCTACGAGCAGTACTTC
CASSQDPFGSYEQYF
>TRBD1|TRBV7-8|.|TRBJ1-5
TGTGCCAGCAGTCTAGGGACAGGGGGCATCGTTCAGCCCCAGCATTTT
CASSLGTGGIVQPQHF
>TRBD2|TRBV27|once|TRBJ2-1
TGTGCCACCACTATACCGGGACTAGCGGGGGGGCTCTCGAATGAGCAGTTCTTC
CATTIPGLAGGLSNEQFF
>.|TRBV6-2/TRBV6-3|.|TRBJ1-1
TGTGCCAGCAGTTACGGCCCAGGGTACACTGAAGCTTTCTTT
CASSYGPGYTEAFF
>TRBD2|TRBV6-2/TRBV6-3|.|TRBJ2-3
TGTGCCAGCAGTTACTCGGCTAGCGGGGGTTTCACAGATACGCAGTATTTT
CASSYSASGGFTDTQYF
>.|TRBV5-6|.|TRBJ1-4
TGTGCCAGCAGCTACCGGGCCGAGAATGAAAAACTGTTTTTT
CASSYRAENEKLFF
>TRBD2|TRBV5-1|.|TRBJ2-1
TGCGCCAGCAGCGCGGGACTAGCGGGAGGAGTGCGGGAGCAGTTCTTC
CASSAGLAGGVREQFF
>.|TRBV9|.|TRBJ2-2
TGTGCCAGCAGCGTTAGCGCCGGGGAGCTGTTTTTT
CASSVSAGELFF
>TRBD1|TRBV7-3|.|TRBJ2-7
TGTGCCAGCAGCTTAAAATTTTACAGACGGGACAGGTCCAATATTGCGAGCTCCTACGAGCAGTACTTC
CASSLKFYRRDRSNIASSYEQYF
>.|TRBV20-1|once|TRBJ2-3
TGCAGTGCTAACACAGATACGCAGTATTTT
CSANTDTQYF
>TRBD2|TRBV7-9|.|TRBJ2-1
TGTGCCAGCAGCTCCAAGACTAGCGGGATGTCTAGTGAGCAGTTCTTC
CASSSKTSGMSSEQFF
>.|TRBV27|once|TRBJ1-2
TGTGCCAGCAGTTTAAGTCTGGGGGACAAGAACTATGGCTACACCTTC
CASSLSLGDKNYGYTF
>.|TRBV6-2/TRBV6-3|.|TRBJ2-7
TGTGCCAGCAGTTCTCTGACAGATCCCTACGAGCAGTACTTC
CASSSLTDPYEQYF
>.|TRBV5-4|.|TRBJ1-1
TGTGCCAGCAGCTTGGCAGTCAACACTGAAGCTTTCTTT
CASSLAVNTEAFF
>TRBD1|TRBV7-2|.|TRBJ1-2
TGTGCCAGCAGCCCCCGGACAGGGGGTAACTATGGCTACACCTTC
CASSPRTGGNYGYTF
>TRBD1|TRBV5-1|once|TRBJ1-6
TGCGCCAGCAGCTTGGGCCGACAGGGTTACAATTCACCCCTCCACTTT
CASSLGRQGYNSPLHF
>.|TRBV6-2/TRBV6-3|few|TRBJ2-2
TGTGCCAGCAGTTACCACACAGGCGGAGTGAACACCGGGGAGCTGTTTTTT
CASSYHTGGVNTGELFF
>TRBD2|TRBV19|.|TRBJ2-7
TGTGCCAGTAGTATCGGGGGGGCGCGCCTAAGGGAAAGGAGCTACGAGCAGTACTTC
CASSIGGARLRERSYEQYF
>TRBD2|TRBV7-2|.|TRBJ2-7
TGTGCCAGCAGCTTATTGTCAGCGGGGCTCTACGAGCAGTACTTC
CASSLLSAGLYEQYF
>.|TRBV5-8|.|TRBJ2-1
TGTGCCAGCAGCTTGGAGTGGGCCAGGGAAAATGAGCAGTTCTTC
CASSLEWARENEQFF
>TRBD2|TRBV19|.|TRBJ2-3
TGTGCCAGTAGGACTAGCGGGAGCACAGATACGCAGTATTTT
CASRTSGSTDTQYF
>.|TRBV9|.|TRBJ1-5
TGTGCCAGCAGCGCTGGGGTGAGCAATCAGCCCCAGCATTTT
CASSAGVSNQPQHF
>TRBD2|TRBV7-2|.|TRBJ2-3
TGTGCCAGCAGCCGGAGGTTGAGCGGGGGGAGCACAGATACGCAGTATTTT
CASSRRLSGGSTDTQYF
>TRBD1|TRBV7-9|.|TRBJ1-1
TGTGCCAGCTTGGACAGGGCCAACACTGAAGCTTTCTTT
CASLDRANTEAFF
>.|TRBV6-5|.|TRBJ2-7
TGTGCCAGCAGTTACAACAGACGACCCTACGAGCAGTACTTC
CASSYNRRPYEQYF
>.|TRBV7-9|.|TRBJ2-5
TGTGCCAGCAGCCCCGATAGCGTTGAGGAGACCCAGTACTTC
CASSPDSVEETQYF
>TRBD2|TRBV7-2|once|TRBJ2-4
TGTGCCAGCAGCTTGAGCGGGGGGGCCGGTAACATTCAGTACTTC
CASSLSGGAGNIQYF
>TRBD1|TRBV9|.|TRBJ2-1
TGTGCCAGCAGCGTATTTATTGGACAGGGGGACAATGAGCAGTTCTTC
CASSVFIGQGDNEQFF
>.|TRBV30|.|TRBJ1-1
TGTGCCTGGTCCGGGGTACTCGAAGCTTTCTTT
CAWSGVLEAFF
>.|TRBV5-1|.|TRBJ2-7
TGCGCCAGCAGCTTGGACATTCAATACGAGCAGTACTTC
CASSLDIQYEQYF
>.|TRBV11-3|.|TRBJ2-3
TGTGCCAGCAGCTTAGCGGCGGACGATACGCAGTATTTT
CASSLAADDTQYF
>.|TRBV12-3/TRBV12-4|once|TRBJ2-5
TGTGCCAGCCCTTGGGCGGGCTCACTAACCCAGTACTTC
CASPWAGSLTQYF
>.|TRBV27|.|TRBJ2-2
TGTGCCAGCAGACGGAGGGAAAGGACCGGGGAGCTGTTTTTT
CASRRRERTGELFF
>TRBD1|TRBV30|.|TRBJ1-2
TGTGCCTGGGAAGCCGGGACAGGGACCTATGGCTACACCTTC
CAWEAGTGTYGYTF
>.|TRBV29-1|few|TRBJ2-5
TGCAGCGTTGAAGAGGGACGGGGGTCCGTGGAGACCCAGTACTTC
CSVEEGRGSVETQYF
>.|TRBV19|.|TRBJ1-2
TGTGCCAGTAGTCGCCTCGAGGGGAACTATGGCTACACCTTC
CASSRLEGNYGYTF
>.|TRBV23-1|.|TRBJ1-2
TGCGCCAGCAGTCATTCCAGTAGCTATGGCTACACCTTC
CASSHSSSYGYTF
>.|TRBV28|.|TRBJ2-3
TGTGCCAGCAAGGGGCCCCGAACAGATACGCAGTATTTT
CASKGPRTDTQYF
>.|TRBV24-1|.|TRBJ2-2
TGTGCCACCAGTGACCCGGGACAACCCGCGAACACCGGGGAGCTGTTTTTT
CATSDPGQPANTGELFF
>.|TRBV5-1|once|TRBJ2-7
TGCGCCAGCAGCCCCTCGGACGGAACCTACGAGCAGTACTTC
CASSPSDGTYEQYF
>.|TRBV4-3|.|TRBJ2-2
TGCGCCAGCAGCCTCGCTGGGGGAGGCGGGGAGCTGTTTTTT
CASSLAGGGGELFF
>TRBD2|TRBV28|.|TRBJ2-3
TGTGCCAGCAACGAACTAGCGATGGCAGATACGCAGTATTTT
CASNELAMADTQYF
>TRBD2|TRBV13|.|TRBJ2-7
TGTGCCAGCAGCTTAGGGGTAGCGGGTCCCTACGAGCAGTACTTC
CASSLGVAGPYEQYF
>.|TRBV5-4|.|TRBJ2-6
TGTGCCAGCAGCTTGGTTATGGGAGGGGCCAACGTCCTGACTTTC
CASSLVMGGANVLTF
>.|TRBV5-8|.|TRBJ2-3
TGTGCCAGCAGCTTGGAAGGGGGGAGCACAGATACGCAGTATTTT
CASSLEGGSTDTQYF
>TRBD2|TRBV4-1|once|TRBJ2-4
TGCGCCAGCAGCCAGGCCCTAGCGGGAGAACAGATTCAGTACTTC
CASSQALAGEQIQYF
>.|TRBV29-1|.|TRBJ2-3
TGCAGCGTTGAGAGGGGGTCGGCAGATACGCAGTATTTT
CSVERGSADTQYF
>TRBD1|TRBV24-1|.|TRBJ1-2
TGTGCCACCAGCCTCGGACAGGGCTATGGCTACACCTTC
CATSLGQGYGYTF
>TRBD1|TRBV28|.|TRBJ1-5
TGTGCCAGCAGTTTTGGGACAGGGGGCAATCAGCCCCAGCATTTT
CASSFGTGGNQPQHF
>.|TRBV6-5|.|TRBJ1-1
TGTGCCAGCAGATGGGGTTCCCTCGGCGACACTGAAGCTTTCTTT
CASRWGSLGDTEAFF
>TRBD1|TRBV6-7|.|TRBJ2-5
TGTGCCACCCCCCAACAGGGGGCAACCTGGACCTACCAAGAGACCCAGTACTTC
CATPQQGATWTYQETQYF
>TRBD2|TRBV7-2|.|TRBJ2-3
TGTGCCAGCAGCTTAGGGACTAGCGGGAGGGCCCCTGGCACAGATACGCAGTATTTT
CASSLGTSGRAPGTDTQYF
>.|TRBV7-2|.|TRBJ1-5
TGTGCCAGCAGCCCAACCGGGGGGTCTTATAGCAATCAGCCCCAGCATTTT
CASSPTGGSYSNQPQHF
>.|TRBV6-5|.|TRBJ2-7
TGTGCCAGCAGCTACTACGGGGGAAGCTCCTACGAGCAGTACTTC
CASSYYGGSSYEQYF
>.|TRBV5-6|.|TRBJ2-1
TGTGCCAGCATCGGGCCAGAGGGCCCAGCCAATGAGCAGTTCTTC
CASIGPEGPANEQFF
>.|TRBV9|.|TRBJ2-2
TGTGCCAGCAGCGTCCTAGCGTATCCGAACACCGGGGAGCTGTTTTTT
CASSVLAYPNTGELFF